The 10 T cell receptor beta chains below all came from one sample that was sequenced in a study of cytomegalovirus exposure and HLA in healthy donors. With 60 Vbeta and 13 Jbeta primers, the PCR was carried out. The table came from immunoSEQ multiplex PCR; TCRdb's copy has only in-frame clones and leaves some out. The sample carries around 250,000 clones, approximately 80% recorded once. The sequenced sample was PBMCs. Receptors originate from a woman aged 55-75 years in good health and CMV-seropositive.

CDR3 nucleotide sequence: TGTGCCAGCAGTGAGACAGGGGCCTATGGCTACACCTTC. Translation: CASSETGAYGYTF. V gene TRBV25-1 combines with J gene TRBJ1-2; 8 bases are a match to TRBD1. The CDR3 loop spans 13 amino acids. J was trimmed by 4 bases and V by 3 bases; bases with no gene match: 1. Germline V gives CDR1 MGHDK, CDR2 SYGVNS.

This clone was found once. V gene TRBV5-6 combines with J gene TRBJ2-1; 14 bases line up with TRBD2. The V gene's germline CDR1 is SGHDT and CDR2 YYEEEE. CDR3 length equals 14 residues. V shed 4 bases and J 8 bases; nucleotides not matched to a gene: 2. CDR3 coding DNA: TGTGCCAGCAGCCCGGGACTAGCGGGAGATGAGCAGTTCTTC. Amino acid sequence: CASSPGLAGDEQFF.

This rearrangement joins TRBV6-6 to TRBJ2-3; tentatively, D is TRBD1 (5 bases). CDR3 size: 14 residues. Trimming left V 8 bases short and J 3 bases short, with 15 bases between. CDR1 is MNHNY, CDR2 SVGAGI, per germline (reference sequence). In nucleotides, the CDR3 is TGTGCCAGCTCATTCGGACATACAACAGATACGCAGTATTTT. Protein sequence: CASSFGHTTDTQYF.

The CDR3 loop is CAWRGSGNQPQHF. The CDR3 region has the DNA TGTGCCTGGAGGGGCTCAGGCAATCAGCCCCAGCATTTT. V usage is TRBV30 and J usage is TRBJ1-5; D is undetermined. V dropped 3 bases and J dropped 2 bases, with 8 bases sitting between them. The CDR3 has 13 amino acids. Germline V gene data show CDR1 as GTSNPN and CDR2 as SVGIG (reference sequence).

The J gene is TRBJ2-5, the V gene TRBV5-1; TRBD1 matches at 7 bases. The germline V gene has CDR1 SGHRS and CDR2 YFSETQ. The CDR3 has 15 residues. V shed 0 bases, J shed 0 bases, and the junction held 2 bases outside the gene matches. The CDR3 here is CASSLGDRDQETQYF. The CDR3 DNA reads TGCGCCAGCAGCTTGGGTGACAGGGACCAAGAGACCCAGTACTTC.

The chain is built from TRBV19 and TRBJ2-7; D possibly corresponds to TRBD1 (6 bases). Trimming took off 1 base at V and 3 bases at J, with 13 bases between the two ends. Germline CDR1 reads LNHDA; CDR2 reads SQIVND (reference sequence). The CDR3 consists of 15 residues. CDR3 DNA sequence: TGTGCCAGTAGTATAGGCGCAGGGGTTGTCTACGAGCAGTACTTC. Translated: CASSIGAGVVYEQYF.

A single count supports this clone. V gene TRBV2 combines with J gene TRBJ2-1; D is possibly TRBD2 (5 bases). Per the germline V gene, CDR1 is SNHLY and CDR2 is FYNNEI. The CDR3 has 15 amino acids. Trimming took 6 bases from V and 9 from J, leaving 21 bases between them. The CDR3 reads CASRAYSDGAGEQFF. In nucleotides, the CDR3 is TGTGCCAGCAGGGCTTATAGCGATGGCGCGGGTGAGCAGTTCTTC. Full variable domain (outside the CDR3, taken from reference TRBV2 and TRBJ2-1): EPEVTQTPSHQVTQMGQEVILRCVPISNHLYFYWYRQILGQKVEFLVSFYNNEISEKSEIFDDQFSVERPDGSNFTLKIRSTKLEDSAMYFCASRAYSDGAGEQFFGPGTRLTVL.

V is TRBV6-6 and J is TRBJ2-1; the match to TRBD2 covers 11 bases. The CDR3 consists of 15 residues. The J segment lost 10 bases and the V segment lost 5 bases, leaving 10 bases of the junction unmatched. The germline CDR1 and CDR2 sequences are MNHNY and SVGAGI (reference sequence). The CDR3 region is CASSKVAGGLEEQFF. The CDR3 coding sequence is TGTGCCAGCAGTAAAGTAGCGGGAGGGTTGGAAGAGCAGTTCTTC.

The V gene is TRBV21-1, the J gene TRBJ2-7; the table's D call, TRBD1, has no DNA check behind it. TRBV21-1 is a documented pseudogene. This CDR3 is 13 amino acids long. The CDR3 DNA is TGTGCCAGCATAGACAGGGGGGCCTACGAGCAGTACTTC. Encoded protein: CASIDRGAYEQYF.

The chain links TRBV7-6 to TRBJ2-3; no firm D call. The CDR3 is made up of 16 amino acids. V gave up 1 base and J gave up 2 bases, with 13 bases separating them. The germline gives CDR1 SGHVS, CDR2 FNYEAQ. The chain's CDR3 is CASSLVASYHTDTQYF. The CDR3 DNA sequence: TGTGCCAGCAGCTTAGTCGCGAGTTACCACACAGATACGCAGTATTTT.